The 30 T cell receptor beta chains below were found in one sample sequenced in a study of T cell repertoires in cytomegalovirus infection. TCRdb called the reads again in MiXCR, with one record for every CDR3 protein. The data contain about 130,000 distinct CDR3 sequences, about 10% of them singletons. Material for sequencing was PBMCs. Receptors were obtained from a human donor in good health (CMV status not recorded). Some clones in this sample may be carry-over from other donors' samples.

The V call is TRBV2, the J call TRBJ2-1; 7 bases are shared with TRBD2. The junction had 6 bases not matched to a gene; V was cut back by 5 bases and J by 5 bases. The CDR3 length is 14 residues. Germline V lookup: CDR1 SNHLY, CDR2 FYNNEI. As DNA, the CDR3 is TGTGCCAGCAGTTCGCGGGGGATACACAATGAGCAGTTCTTC. The encoded protein is CASSSRGIHNEQFF.

This clonotype was observed at least ten times. The gene calls are TRBV28 and TRBJ1-3, with 8 bases identical to TRBD1. Germline V gene lookup returns CDR1 MDHEN and CDR2 SYDVKM. Losses at the gene ends were 6 bases for V and 2 bases for J; bases not matched to a gene: 9. The CDR3 sequence is 16 residues long. CDR3 bases: TGTGCCAGCAGCCCTAGCCCGGGACAGGCTGGAAACACCATATATTTT. This encodes CASSPSPGQAGNTIYF.

Many counts were recorded for this clonotype. The V call is TRBV7-9, the J call TRBJ1-1; D not resolved. The CDR3 has 17 residues. Germline assignment: CDR1 SEHNR and CDR2 FQNEAQ (reference sequence). Trimming cost V 3 bases and J 1 base, with 18 bases left between them. CDR3 DNA sequence: TGTGCCAGCAGCTTTCCGCCGAATCGACCCTCGAACACTGAAGCTTTCTTT. Its protein is CASSFPPNRPSNTEAFF.

This clonotype was recorded a few times. Given a much more abundant clone one base away, this may be a read error. This chain links TRBV12-3 or TRBV12-4 with TRBJ1-1; D is unclear. Trimming took 9 bases from V and 6 from J, leaving 17 bases between them. CDR3 size: 13 residues. The CDR3 is CASYHTDQAEAFF. The CDR3 bases are TGTGCCAGTTATCACACCGACCAGGCTGAAGCTTTCTTT.

This clonotype was recorded at least ten times. This chain uses TRBV7-9 with TRBJ2-3; 8 bases map to TRBD1. This CDR3 has 17 amino acids. Germline lookup yields CDR1 SEHNR and CDR2 FQNEAQ (reference sequence). The V segment lost 5 bases and the J segment 2 bases; nucleotides outside the gene matches: 12. The CDR3 here is CASSPSSRGRYTDTQYF. CDR3 in DNA: TGTGCCAGCAGCCCATCTTCCAGGGGGCGTTACACAGATACGCAGTATTTT.

This clonotype was recorded at least ten times. This rearrangement joins TRBV28 to TRBJ2-2; possible D gene TRBD1, 6 bases. V was cut by 2 bases and J by 4 bases, with 8 bases left in between. The CDR3 totals 14 residues. Germline V CDR1 and CDR2: MDHEN, SYDVKM. As DNA, the CDR3 is TGTGCCAGCAGTTTAAGGGGGTTCACCGGGGAGCTGTTTTTT. It encodes CASSLRGFTGELFF.

V and J are TRBV27 and TRBJ2-5; a weak D match, TRBD1 (5 bases). The V and J ends lost 2 bases and 1 base respectively, with 14 bases between them. The CDR3 is 16 amino acids. Germline V lookup: CDR1 MNHEY, CDR2 SMNVEV (reference sequence). The CDR3 spells CASSLLGVSSQETQYF. The CDR3 DNA is TGTGCCAGCAGTTTACTAGGGGTGAGCAGCCAAGAGACCCAGTACTTC.

The sample holds many counts of this clonotype. The chain links TRBV2 to TRBJ2-1; maybe TRBD1 (6 bases). Trimming took off 2 bases at V and 8 bases at J, with 13 bases between the two ends. From germline, CDR1 is SNHLY and CDR2 FYNNEI. There are 14 residues in the CDR3. The CDR3 sequence: CASSENLYRDEQFF. The CDR3 bases are TGTGCCAGCAGTGAAAACCTATACAGGGATGAGCAGTTCTTC.

In this sample, this clonotype turned up a few times. The chain carries TRBV20-1 and TRBJ2-1; 11 bases fit TRBD1. The CDR3 is 15 residues long. Germline V gives CDR1 DFQATT, CDR2 SNEGSKA (reference sequence). V lost 3 bases, J lost 7 bases, and 8 bases stayed unmatched. The CDR3 sequence: CSASPRTGGANEQFF. In DNA form, the CDR3 reads TGCAGTGCTAGTCCGCGGACAGGGGGCGCGAATGAGCAGTTCTTC.

This clonotype has at least ten counts. The rearrangement links TRBV2 to TRBJ2-1; 7 bases agree with TRBD2. The germline CDR1 and CDR2 sequences are SNHLY and FYNNEI. The CDR3 consists of 14 residues. J gave up 9 bases and V 1 base, and 6 bases lay outside the gene matches. For the CDR3, the DNA is TGTGCCAGCAGTGAAGTTCGGGGGGAAGGTGAGCAGTTCTTC. Translating gives CASSEVRGEGEQFF. The full variable domain, with the rest looked up from reference TRBV2 and TRBJ2-1, is EPEVTQTPSHQVTQMGQEVILRCVPISNHLYFYWYRQILGQKVEFLVSFYNNEISEKSEIFDDQFSVERPDGSNFTLKIRSTKLEDSAMYFCASSEVRGEGEQFFGPGTRLTVL.

In this sample, this clonotype turned up many times. The chain carries TRBV9 and TRBJ2-7, with 9 bases aligning to TRBD1. Germline lookup yields CDR1 SGDLS and CDR2 YYNGEE. The CDR3 totals 17 residues. Trimming at V came to 3 bases and at J to 6 bases, leaving 16 bases not matched to a gene. In nucleotides, the CDR3 is TGTGCCAGCAGCGGACTGGCGTCCCGGGACAGGGTCCGCGAGCAGTACTTC. This sequence encodes CASSGLASRDRVREQYF.

This clonotype was recorded a few times. The J gene is TRBJ2-5, the V gene TRBV29-1; TRBD2 aligns across 11 bases. The germline V gene encodes CDR1 SQVTM and CDR2 ANQGSEA. The CDR3 totals 15 residues. Unmatched junction bases numbered 6, after V lost 4 bases and J lost 2 bases. The CDR3 region has the DNA TGCAGCGTTGTAGTATTAGCGGGGGGGCAAGAGACCCAGTACTTC. Translated, it gives CSVVVLAGGQETQYF.

This clonotype was detected only a few times. The chain combines TRBV6-2 or TRBV6-3 with TRBJ1-1; D may be TRBD1 (6 bases). This CDR3 spans 14 amino acids. Per the germline V gene, CDR1 is MNHEY and CDR2 is SVGEGT. V dropped 6 bases and J dropped 2 bases, with 13 bases sitting between them. CDR3 in DNA: TGTGCCAGCAGCTCCTGGACAGAAAACACTGAAGCTTTCTTT. It translates to CASSSWTENTEAFF.

The table lists this clonotype with many counts. The chain is built from TRBV12-5 and TRBJ2-7; TRBD2 might be the D (6 bases). From germline, CDR1 is LGHNT and CDR2 FRNRAP. V was cut by 0 bases and J by 3 bases, with 15 bases left in between. The CDR3 covers 16 residues. The CDR3 loop reads CASGLVPLGGVYEQYF. The DNA of the CDR3 is TGTGCTAGTGGTTTGGTACCTTTAGGCGGGGTCTACGAGCAGTACTTC.

The chain has TRBV20-1 and TRBJ2-2, with a tentative D call TRBD1 (7 bases). Trimming took 6 bases from V and 1 from J, leaving 12 bases between them. Per the germline V gene, CDR1 is DFQATT and CDR2 is SNEGSKA (reference sequence). The CDR3 consists of 14 residues. CDR3 region: CSAPGGKNTGELFF. The DNA for the CDR3 is TGCAGTGCACCAGGGGGGAAGAACACCGGGGAGCTGTTTTTT.

This clonotype turned up a few times. This chain uses TRBV5-4 with TRBJ2-1; 11 nucleotides line up with TRBD2. Per germline, CDR1 SGHNT and CDR2 YYREEE (reference sequence). CDR3 length: 14 amino acids. V shed 5 bases, J shed 6 bases, and the junction held 4 bases outside the gene matches. In DNA, the CDR3 is TGTGCCAGCAGATTTAGCGGGGGGGCCAATGAGCAGTTCTTC. Its translation: CASRFSGGANEQFF.

This clonotype was picked up many times. V gene TRBV7-2 combines with J gene TRBJ2-1; 9 bases map to TRBD1. This CDR3 has 14 amino acids. Germline CDR1 is SGHTA and CDR2 is FQGNSA. V was clipped by 1 base and J by 8 bases; unmatched bases: 3. CDR3 amino acids: CASSLGDRGYEQFF. The CDR3 region has the DNA TGTGCCAGCAGCTTAGGAGACAGGGGGTATGAGCAGTTCTTC.

The chain joins TRBV20-1 to TRBJ2-1; no definite D call. Germline-derived CDR1 and CDR2 are DFQATT and SNEGSKA (reference sequence). V lost 2 bases, J lost 10 bases, and 12 bases lay in between. The length of the CDR3 is 12 residues. The CDR3 reads CSARPAAWEQFF. CDR3 coding DNA: TGCAGTGCTAGACCTGCCGCGTGGGAGCAGTTCTTC.

This clonotype came up many times. The V gene is TRBV12-3 or TRBV12-4, the J gene TRBJ1-1; tentative D call: TRBD1 (6 bases). The CDR3 has 15 residues. The ends were cut back, 4 bases at V and 6 bases at J, with 18 bases in the middle. CDR3 sequence reads: CASSSPGGLRAEAFF. The CDR3 nucleotides read TGTGCCAGCAGTTCGCCGGGGGGCCTAAGGGCTGAAGCTTTCTTT.

This clonotype was detected ten times or more. V and J are TRBV12-3 or TRBV12-4 and TRBJ1-4, with D hard to call. The CDR3 runs to 12 residues. Trimming took off 1 base at V and 8 bases at J, with 5 bases between the two ends. CDR3 amino acids: CASSLVLEKLFF. In DNA, the CDR3 is TGTGCCAGCAGTTTAGTCCTCGAAAAACTGTTTTTT.

This clonotype was counted only a few times. The chain couples TRBV5-4 to TRBJ2-1; TRBD2 might be the D (7 bases). The V gene lost 3 bases and the J gene lost 6 bases, with 19 bases spanning the gap. The CDR3 is 16 amino acids. Looked up from germline, CDR1 is SGHNT and CDR2 is YYREEE (reference sequence). The CDR3 nucleotides read TGTGCCAGCAGCTCGGGGGTTTTGGGGGGGCGCAATGAGCAGTTCTTC. Protein sequence: CASSSGVLGGRNEQFF.

This clonotype was picked up many times. The V call is TRBV20-1, the J call TRBJ2-1, with TRBD1 matching over 7 bases. The CDR3 has 18 residues. V dropped 2 bases and J dropped 0; count of bases not matched to a gene: 13. Germline assignment: CDR1 DFQATT and CDR2 SNEGSKA (reference sequence). For the CDR3, the DNA is TGCAGTGCTAGAACAATACAGGGGACCCCACACTCCTACAATGAGCAGTTCTTC. This encodes CSARTIQGTPHSYNEQFF.

In this sample, this clonotype turned up a few times. The chain couples TRBV27 to TRBJ2-3; perhaps TRBD2 as D (6 bases). Germline loops: CDR1 MNHEY, CDR2 SMNVEV (reference sequence). The V end lost 4 bases, the J end lost 1 base, and 18 bases lay between the germline ends. CDR3 length equals 17 residues. CDR3 in amino acids: CASSSPGLPIGTDTQYF. DNA of the CDR3: TGTGCCAGCAGTTCCCCGGGACTCCCTATTGGCACAGATACGCAGTATTTT.

This clonotype occurred a few times. This chain connects TRBV19 to TRBJ2-3; 10 bases fit TRBD2. Germline V CDR1 and CDR2: LNHDA, SQIVND (reference sequence). The CDR3 runs to 17 residues. The V gene end was trimmed by 5 bases and the J gene end by 1 base; junction bases not matched to a gene: 9. CDR3 coding DNA: TGTGCCAGTAGTCCCAGAGCGGGGGGGTCTGGCACAGATACGCAGTATTTT. It yields the protein CASSPRAGGSGTDTQYF.

This clonotype was seen a handful of times. The chain combines TRBV2 with TRBJ1-5, with 8 bases fitting TRBD1. There are 16 residues in the CDR3. Looked up from germline, CDR1 is SNHLY and CDR2 is FYNNEI. Trimming removed 5 bases from V and 2 bases from J; junction bases left unmatched: 8. The CDR3 sequence is CASSRRAGGRNQPQHF. In nucleotides, the CDR3 is TGTGCCAGCAGTCGTCGGGCAGGGGGCCGCAATCAGCCCCAGCATTTT.

This clonotype was seen more than once but under ten times. The gene calls are TRBV5-6 and TRBJ1-3; no firm D call. Germline-derived CDR1 and CDR2 are SGHDT and YYEEEE. Trimming pared 3 bases from V and 3 bases from J, leaving 10 bases between. CDR3 length: 14 residues. CDR3: CASSSSRGGNTIYF. DNA of the CDR3: TGTGCCAGCAGCTCTTCCCGGGGTGGAAACACCATATATTTT.

On this clonotype: The conserved phenylalanine or tryptophan normally closing the CDR3 is absent here, so this likely arose from a read error. J is TRBJ2-6 and V is TRBV2, with D uncertain. CDR1 SNHLY and CDR2 FYNNEI come from the germline V gene. The V and J ends lost 4 bases and 1 base respectively, with 11 bases between them. The CDR3 sequence is 16 residues long. The CDR3 reads CASSGLGPSGANVLTL. CDR3 DNA sequence: TGTGCCAGCAGTGGGCTCGGCCCATCTGGGGCCAACGTCCTGACTTTA.

V gene TRBV23-1 combines with J gene TRBJ2-7; TRBD1 agrees at 9 bases. TRBV23-1 is annotated as an ORF whose role is uncertain. After removal of 0 bases from V and 3 bases from J, the junction contained 9 bases not matched to a gene. The CDR3 loop spans 17 amino acids. CDR3 protein: CASSQSLRDRDFYEQYF. CDR3 coding DNA: TGCGCCAGCAGTCAATCTCTAAGGGACAGGGACTTCTACGAGCAGTACTTC.

This clonotype was counted many times. This chain connects TRBV7-4 to TRBJ2-7; no clear D gene. The CDR3 runs to 12 residues. The germline V gene has CDR1 SGHVT and CDR2 SQSDAQ. The V gene lost 6 bases and the J gene lost 3 bases, with 9 bases spanning the gap. CDR3 DNA sequence: TGTGCCAGCAGAGCACTTGACTACGAGCAGTACTTC. Encoded protein: CASRALDYEQYF. Full variable domain (rest looked up from reference TRBV7-4 and TRBJ2-7): GAGVSQSPRYKVAKRGRDVALRCDSISGHVTLYWYRQTLGQGSEVLTYSQSDAQRDKSGRPSGRFSAERPERSVSTLKIQRTEQGDSAVYLCASRALDYEQYFGPGTRLTVT.

This clonotype was recorded at least ten times. The genes are TRBV19 and TRBJ2-7; tentatively, D is TRBD1 or TRBD2 (5 bases each). The CDR3 has 14 residues. The ends were cut back, 4 bases at V and 3 bases at J, with 13 bases in the middle. Germline V CDR1 and CDR2: LNHDA, SQIVND (reference sequence). Here the CDR3 DNA reads TGTGCCAGTAGTACCGGGACCGGAGGCTACGAGCAGTACTTC. Translation gives CASSTGTGGYEQYF.